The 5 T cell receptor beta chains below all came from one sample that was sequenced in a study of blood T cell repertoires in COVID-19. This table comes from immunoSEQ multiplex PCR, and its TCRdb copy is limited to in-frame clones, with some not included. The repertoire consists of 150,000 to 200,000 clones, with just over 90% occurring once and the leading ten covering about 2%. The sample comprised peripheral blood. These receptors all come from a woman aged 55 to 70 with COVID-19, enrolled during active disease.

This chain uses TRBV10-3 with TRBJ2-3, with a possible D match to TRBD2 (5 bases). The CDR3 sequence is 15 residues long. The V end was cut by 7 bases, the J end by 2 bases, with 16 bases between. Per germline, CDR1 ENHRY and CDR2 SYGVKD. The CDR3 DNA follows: TGTGCCATCACCCTGGGCCTCGGGGTCACAGATACGCAGTATTTT. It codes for CAITLGLGVTDTQYF.

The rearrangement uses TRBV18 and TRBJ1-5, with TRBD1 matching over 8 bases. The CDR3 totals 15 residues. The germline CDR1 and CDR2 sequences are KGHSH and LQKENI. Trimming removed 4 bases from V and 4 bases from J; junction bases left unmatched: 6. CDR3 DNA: TGTGCCAGCTCACAGGGGACAGGAGCAAATCAGCCCCAGCATTTT. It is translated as CASSQGTGANQPQHF.

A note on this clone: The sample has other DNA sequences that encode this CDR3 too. The CDR3 region is CASSADRGTEAFF. Here the CDR3 DNA reads TGCGCCAGCAGCGCGGACAGGGGCACTGAAGCTTTCTTT. V usage is TRBV5-1 and J usage is TRBJ1-1, with TRBD1 matching over 9 bases. The V and J ends lost 4 bases and 4 bases, in that order; junction bases with no gene match: 2. The V gene's germline CDR1 is SGHRS and CDR2 YFSETQ. This CDR3 contains 13 residues.

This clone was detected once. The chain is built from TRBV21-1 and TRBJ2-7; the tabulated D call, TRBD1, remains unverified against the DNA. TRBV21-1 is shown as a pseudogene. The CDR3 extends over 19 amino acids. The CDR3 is CASSKERDRDVNGFYEQYF. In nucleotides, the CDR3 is TGTGCCAGCAGCAAAGAGAGGGACAGGGATGTTAATGGCTTCTACGAGCAGTACTTC.

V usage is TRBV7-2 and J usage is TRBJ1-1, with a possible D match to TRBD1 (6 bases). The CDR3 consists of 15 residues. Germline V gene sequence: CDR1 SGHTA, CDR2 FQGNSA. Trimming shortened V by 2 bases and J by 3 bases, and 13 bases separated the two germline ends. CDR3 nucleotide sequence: TGTGCCAGCAGCTTAAGGGGGACCGTGGACACTGAAGCTTTCTTT. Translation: CASSLRGTVDTEAFF.